Shown below are 3 T cell receptor beta chains from a single sample sequenced in a study of cytomegalovirus exposure and HLA in healthy donors. Primers for the PCR totalled 60 Vbeta and 13 Jbeta. Sequencing was performed with immunoSEQ multiplex PCR; in TCRdb, only in-frame clones are kept and a portion is missing. Of about 160,000 clones listed, approximately 76% were seen once; the top ten hold approximately 1.3%. Material for sequencing was PBMCs. These receptors originate from a man aged 55 to 70 in good health and CMV-seronegative.

This clone has a handful of counts. CDR3 nucleotides: TGCGCCAGCAGCTTGACGCCCGGGAGTTCCTACAATGAGCAGTTCTTC. Translation gives CASSLTPGSSYNEQFF. The J gene is TRBJ2-1, the V gene TRBV5-1; D possibly corresponds to TRBD2 (6 bases). The CDR3 consists of 16 residues. CDR1 SGHRS and CDR2 YFSETQ come from the germline V gene. Trimming shortened V by 1 base and J by 1 base, and 12 bases separated the two germline ends.

The count of this clone is one. The chain carries TRBV5-6 and TRBJ1-6, with TRBD1 as a possible D gene (6 bases). Germline V CDR1 and CDR2: SGHDT, YYEEEE. Trimming removed 1 base at V and 6 bases at J, with 8 bases between. The CDR3 length is 14 residues. The CDR3 reads CASSLTGFNSPLHF. The DNA for the CDR3 is TGTGCCAGCAGCTTGACAGGGTTTAATTCACCCCTCCACTTT.

J is TRBJ2-3 and V is TRBV18; 7 positions agree with TRBD2. CDR3 length: 15 residues. The V segment lost 2 bases and the J segment 5 bases; nucleotides outside the gene matches: 7. Germline V CDR1 and CDR2: KGHSH, LQKENI. The CDR3, as DNA: TGTGCCAGCTCACCAGAGGGCCCGGGAGGAGATACGCAGTATTTT. Protein sequence: CASSPEGPGGDTQYF.